Listed here are 24 T cell receptor beta chains from one sample, sequenced in a study of human T cells and chemical hapten exposure. In TCRdb, the RACE reads were re-called with MiXCR into one record per CDR3 protein. The top ten hold roughly 8% of the sample, which has 300,000 to 400,000 distinct CDR3 sequences, under 8% seen once. Time point: patch test 1, 2 weeks after DPC sensitization. Treatment described: therapeutic diphenylcyclopropenone sensitization with weekly scalp DPC. Sequences were derived from whole blood, sampled in connection with sensitization to the hapten diphenylcyclopropenone (DPC). The receptor set was obtained from a woman aged 18-30 years with alopecia areata. Some clones in this sample may be carry-over from other donors' samples.

This clonotype has only a few counts. The gene calls are TRBV7-2 and TRBJ1-2; TRBD1 aligns across 8 bases. This CDR3 has 15 residues. With V trimmed by 0 bases and J by 6 bases, 6 bases remained unmatched. Per the germline V gene, CDR1 is SGHTA and CDR2 is FQGNSA. The CDR3 protein is CASSLAAGGANGYTF. The DNA for the CDR3 is TGTGCCAGCAGCTTAGCGGCAGGGGGCGCGAATGGCTACACCTTC.

The chain recombines TRBV2 with TRBJ1-1; D is possibly TRBD1 (6 bases). The germline gives CDR1 SNHLY, CDR2 FYNNEI. This CDR3 spans 13 amino acids. The V gene lost 1 base and the J gene lost 10 bases, with 13 bases spanning the gap. The CDR3 nucleotides are TGTGCCAGCAGTGAAGGAAGGGGGGCGAGAGCTTTCTTT. Translation: CASSEGRGARAFF.

This clonotype was observed a few times. The rearrangement joins TRBV11-2 to TRBJ2-3, with 7 positions matching TRBD1. The CDR3 runs 15 residues. V trimming: 5 bases; J trimming: 3 bases; junction bases outside the gene matches: 8. Germline CDR1 reads SGHAT; CDR2 reads FQNNGV. The DNA of the CDR3 is TGTGCCAGCAGCAGGACCCAGGGGGTAACAGATACGCAGTATTTT. Translation: CASSRTQGVTDTQYF.

The chain carries TRBV7-3 and TRBJ2-1, with 10 bases matching TRBD1. Trimming removed 6 bases from V and 6 bases from J; junction bases left unmatched: 8. There are 15 residues in the CDR3. Germline assignment: CDR1 SGHTA and CDR2 FQGTGA. DNA of the CDR3: TGTGCCAGCAGGAAAGACAGGGGGCGAAGCAATGAGCAGTTCTTC. Amino acids: CASRKDRGRSNEQFF.

This clonotype was counted a few times. The chain joins TRBV7-9 to TRBJ2-1; D is possibly TRBD2 (6 bases). The CDR3 extends over 13 amino acids. Trimming left V 4 bases short and J 5 bases short, with 9 bases between. Germline V gene data show CDR1 as SEHNR and CDR2 as FQNEAQ (reference sequence). CDR3 bases: TGTGCCAGCAGCTCGGGGGTCGACAATGAGCAGTTCTTC. Its protein product is CASSSGVDNEQFF.

This clonotype was recorded at least ten times. This chain uses TRBV12-5 with TRBJ1-1; D uncertain. Germline V gene data show CDR1 as LGHNT and CDR2 as FRNRAP. The V end was cut by 3 bases, the J end by 3 bases, with 2 bases between. CDR3 size: 11 residues. In DNA, the CDR3 is TGTGCTAGTGGTTTATACACTGAAGCTTTCTTT. Translation gives CASGLYTEAFF.

This clonotype was observed many times. The CDR3: CATSEALAGDTQYF. The CDR3 coding sequence is TGTGCCACCAGTGAGGCCCTAGCGGGGGATACGCAGTATTTT. This rearrangement joins TRBV24-1 to TRBJ2-3, with 9 bases aligning to TRBD2. J gave up 6 bases and V 4 bases, and 4 bases lay outside the gene matches. The CDR3 totals 14 residues. Per the germline V gene, CDR1 is KGHDR and CDR2 is SFDVKD.

The rearrangement uses TRBV11-2 and TRBJ2-3; D call uncertain. The V and J ends lost 3 bases and 4 bases respectively, with 14 bases between them. The CDR3 is made up of 15 amino acids. The germline V gene encodes CDR1 SGHAT and CDR2 FQNNGV. Here the CDR3 DNA reads TGTGCCAGCAGCTTTACCCCGGGTTCAGCAGATACGCAGTATTTT. Translated: CASSFTPGSADTQYF.

This clonotype was observed at least ten times. The chain joins TRBV7-2 to TRBJ2-3, with TRBD2 as a possible D gene (5 bases). The V end lost 5 bases, the J end lost 0 bases, and 15 bases lay between the germline ends. The CDR3 loop spans 16 amino acids. Germline lookup yields CDR1 SGHTA and CDR2 FQGNSA. The CDR3 region is CASSLRTKRSTDTQYF. CDR3 coding DNA: TGTGCCAGCAGCCTAAGGACCAAGCGGAGCACAGATACGCAGTATTTT.

This clonotype was seen more than once but under ten times. This chain joins TRBV11-1 and TRBJ1-2; D is possibly TRBD1 (5 bases). The CDR3 extends over 14 amino acids. The V gene's germline CDR1 is SGHAT and CDR2 FQDESV (reference sequence). Trimming took 3 bases from V and 6 from J, leaving 14 bases between them. The CDR3 region has the DNA TGTGCCAGCAGCTTCCGGGAGGGACGTGATGGCTACACCTTC. Translating gives CASSFREGRDGYTF.

The rearrangement uses TRBV6-6 and TRBJ2-1; D unresolved. Trimming shortened V by 2 bases and J by 5 bases, and 10 bases separated the two germline ends. The germline V gene has CDR1 MNHNY and CDR2 SVGAGI (reference sequence). The CDR3 sequence is 14 residues long. This chain's CDR3 is CASSYGQQNNEQFF. In DNA form, the CDR3 reads TGTGCCAGCAGTTACGGGCAGCAGAACAATGAGCAGTTCTTC.

On this clonotype: This sequence may be a read error, since a much larger clone differs from it by one base. This chain joins TRBV4-1 and TRBJ2-7; TRBD1 matches 7 bases. The CDR3 runs 15 residues. The germline gives CDR1 MGHRA, CDR2 YSYEKL. The CDR3 region has the DNA TGCACCAGCAGCCAAGGAGGCGCAGGGGGACGCGAGCAGTACTTC. This encodes CTSSQGGAGGREQYF.

The table lists this clonotype with many counts. The chain links TRBV7-8 to TRBJ2-3; the D gene is possibly TRBD1 (5 bases). This CDR3 is built from 16 residues. The germline gives CDR1 SGHVS, CDR2 FQNEAQ. V was shortened by 2 bases and J by 3 bases, with 15 bases between the two germline ends. The CDR3 here is CASSLSPQGPTDTQYF. In DNA form, the CDR3 reads TGTGCCAGCAGCTTATCCCCGCAGGGCCCTACAGATACGCAGTATTTT. Using reference TRBV7-8 and TRBJ2-3 for the parts outside the CDR3, the full variable domain is GAGVSQSPRYKVAKRGQDVALRCDPISGHVSLFWYQQALGQGPEFLTYFQNEAQLDKSGLPSDRFFAERPEGSVSTLKIQRTQQEDSAVYLCASSLSPQGPTDTQYFGPGTRLTVL.

This clonotype was picked up a small number of times. J is TRBJ1-2 and V is TRBV6-2 or TRBV6-3; no definite D call. Trimming took 5 bases from V and 6 from J, leaving 10 bases between them. Germline V lookup: CDR1 MNHEY, CDR2 SVGEGT. This CDR3 has 12 amino acids. The CDR3 region is CASSEKWNGYTF. CDR3 nucleotides: TGTGCCAGCAGTGAAAAATGGAATGGCTACACCTTC.

This clonotype showed up just a few times. The V call is TRBV7-8, the J call TRBJ2-3, with 8 positions matching TRBD2. The CDR3 extends over 17 amino acids. J was trimmed by 4 bases and V by 1 base; bases with no gene match: 10. CDR1 and CDR2 (germline): SGHVS, FQNEAQ. Here the CDR3 DNA reads TGTGCCAGCAGCTTAGGTACCCTAGCGGGTGTATCAGATACGCAGTATTTT. This codes for CASSLGTLAGVSDTQYF. Full variable domain (rest looked up from reference TRBV7-8 and TRBJ2-3): GAGVSQSPRYKVAKRGQDVALRCDPISGHVSLFWYQQALGQGPEFLTYFQNEAQLDKSGLPSDRFFAERPEGSVSTLKIQRTQQEDSAVYLCASSLGTLAGVSDTQYFGPGTRLTVL.

The CDR3 DNA reads as TGTGCCAGCAGTTTGAATAACGACGGCACAGATACGCAGTATTTT. Residues: CASSLNNDGTDTQYF. The rearrangement uses TRBV27 and TRBJ2-3, with no clear D. This CDR3 has 15 amino acids. V was shortened by 3 bases and J by 1 base, with 11 bases between the two germline ends. Per the germline V gene, CDR1 is MNHEY and CDR2 is SMNVEV (reference sequence).

This clonotype was seen a few times. The gene calls are TRBV18 and TRBJ1-2; D unclear. The germline V gene has CDR1 KGHSH and CDR2 LQKENI. The CDR3 totals 11 residues. Trimming stripped 5 bases from V and 6 bases from J, with 7 bases between. This CDR3 reads CASSSSDGYTF. The DNA of the CDR3 is TGTGCCAGCTCATCCAGTGATGGCTACACCTTC. Drawing the rest from reference TRBV18 and TRBJ1-2, the complete variable domain is NAGVMQNPRHLVRRRGQEARLRCSPMKGHSHVYWYRQLPEEGLKFMVYLQKENIIDESGMPKERFSAEFPKEGPSILRIQQVVRGDSAAYFCASSSSDGYTFGSGTRLTVV.

This sequence joins TRBV3-1 and TRBJ1-1, with 9 bases fitting TRBD1. The CDR3 consists of 16 residues. Looked up from germline, CDR1 is LGHDT and CDR2 is YNNKEL (reference sequence). J was trimmed by 4 bases and V by 4 bases; bases with no gene match: 10. The CDR3 nucleotides are TGTGCCAGCAGCCCGCGGGACAGGGTCGGAGGCACTGAAGCTTTCTTT. Its protein product is CASSPRDRVGGTEAFF.

V and J are TRBV5-1 and TRBJ2-3; D remains ambiguous. V was shortened by 3 bases and J by 1 base, with 12 bases between the two germline ends. Germline values: CDR1 SGHRS, CDR2 YFSETQ. This CDR3 is built from 15 residues. CDR3 region: CASSSVSQRTDTQYF. The CDR3 nucleotides are TGCGCCAGCAGCTCGGTTTCACAACGCACAGATACGCAGTATTTT.

This clonotype appeared a few times. The V and J genes are TRBV6-5 and TRBJ1-2, with D unresolved. Germline CDR1 reads MNHEY; CDR2 reads SVGAGI. The CDR3 has 12 residues. The V end was cut by 8 bases, the J end by 6 bases, with 13 bases between. The CDR3 loop reads CASSRGPDGYTF. The CDR3 bases are TGTGCCAGCTCCAGAGGGCCCGATGGCTACACCTTC.

This clonotype has at least ten counts. This chain uses TRBV10-3 with TRBJ2-3, with 7 nucleotides matching TRBD1. CDR1 ENHRY and CDR2 SYGVKD come from the germline V gene. This CDR3 is built from 15 residues. The J segment lost 3 bases and the V segment lost 2 bases, leaving 5 bases of the junction unmatched. In DNA form, the CDR3 reads TGTGCCATCAGTGAGCTAGGGGGCGGGACAGATACGCAGTATTTT. Its translation is CAISELGGGTDTQYF.

This clonotype was detected many times. This rearrangement joins TRBV6-6 to TRBJ1-3; D gene unclear. CDR1 is MNHNY and CDR2 is SVGAGI in the germline V gene (reference sequence). The CDR3 covers 16 residues. Trimming left V 0 bases short and J 0 bases short, with 9 bases between. CDR3 protein: CASSYSTGNSGNTIYF. CDR3 coding DNA: TGTGCCAGCAGTTACTCGACCGGAAACTCTGGAAACACCATATATTTT.

This clonotype occurred many times. This chain links TRBV7-2 with TRBJ1-1, with unresolved D. The CDR3 loop spans 14 amino acids. V was cut by 2 bases and J by 2 bases, with 9 bases left in between. Germline V CDR1 and CDR2: SGHTA, FQGNSA. Here the CDR3 reads CASSLQSRNTEAFF. CDR3 nucleotide sequence: TGTGCCAGCAGCTTACAGTCCAGAAACACTGAAGCTTTCTTT.

This clonotype occurred many times. The V gene is TRBV10-3, the J gene TRBJ2-3, with D unclear. V was pared by 5 bases and J by 4 bases, with 7 bases between. Looked up from germline, CDR1 is ENHRY and CDR2 is SYGVKD. CDR3 length: 12 residues. The DNA for the CDR3 is TGTGCCATCAGTTCCGACCCAGATACGCAGTATTTT. This translates into CAISSDPDTQYF.